This entry describes one T cell receptor (beta chain). Its antigen is unknown. No clone much larger than this one lies a single base away; base qualities are absent. The library came from the immunoSEQ multiplex PCR assay. For the multiplex PCR, a mixture combining 60 forward primers for TCR Vbeta segments and 13 reverse primers for TCR Jbeta segments was used. The CDR3 region of rearranged TCR beta genes was amplified from genomic DNA with a multiplex PCR assay. Amplified TCR beta libraries were sequenced as 87-base-pair reads on the Illumina HiSeq System. The paper's processing steps were these. Across the 600 to 700 repertoires, a later analysis counted tens of millions of unique TCR beta chains, 8.5 million to 12 million of which were shared by at least two donors. To remove PCR and sequencing errors, raw reads were error-corrected and collapsed into unique sequences using a nearest-neighbor algorithm that merged closely related sequences. Alignment of CDR3 sequences to IMGT reference sequences was used to assign V, D and J gene segments. Each retained sequence needed at least a six-nucleotide match to both a V gene segment and a J gene segment. Rearrangements were called productive when the CDR3 lacked stop codons and stayed in frame with V and J; all others were non-productive. CDR3 was defined by IMGT convention, running from the second conserved V-encoded cysteine to the conserved J-encoded phenylalanine. The earlier analysis of 500 to 750 of the donors excluded any sequence lacking an unambiguous match to a single V gene segment. An earlier analysis of 587 of the donors called V segments functional above 56.7% productive rearrangements and segregating when the between-donor standard deviation exceeded 5%. A statistical classification framework was built for diagnosing cytomegalovirus status from the catalog of TCR beta chain sequences. In a later analysis, TCR nucleotide sequences were compared against IMGT/GENE-DB human TR gene sequences so that V and J genes could be assigned. A later analysis assigned CDR3 sequences and most-parsimonious VDJ recombination scenarios with the TCRdist pipeline. In a later analysis, each TCR beta chain was defined by its CDR3 amino acid sequence together with its V-gene family, and reads lacking a unique V-gene family were excluded. A later analysis removed 600 or so highly shared, low-generation-probability nucleotide sequences to deal with suspected cross-contamination and a sequencing artifact. For each public chain, a later analysis derived a clonal expansion index from normalized ranks of inferred template counts within each repertoire. A later analysis computed generation probabilities with a VDJ recombination model fitted to out-of-frame rearrangements, and checked the results against IGoR. A later analysis scored TCR-TCR, TCR-HLA and TCR-CMV co-occurrence with hypergeometric tests, applying a repertoire-size bias correction to TCR pairs. A later analysis estimated false discovery rates by permuting HLA or CMV assignments 20 times. A later analysis grouped co-occurring TCRs with DBSCAN, adding TCRdist sequence similarity when clustering within HLA-allele-positive subsets. For co-occurrence clustering, repertoires with fewer than 30,000 or more than 120,000 public chains were excluded, along with five or six repertoires with anomalous nucleotide sharing. Entries here come from immuneACCESS through TCRdb and include only in-frame sequences with V and J called. Some clones fail to appear in such tables; in the studies checked, an unresolved V gene covers under half of the shortfall, and the cause of the remainder is unknown. V, J and clone size were drawn from that table, and D and trimming were deduced from the DNA. The sample includes 110,000 to 150,000 clones, with around four fifths observed a single time. More than 1.5% of the sample lies in the top ten.

This entry comes from a study of cytomegalovirus exposure and HLA in healthy donors (TCRdb year 2017). Study-wide context: In an earlier analysis of 587 of the donors, less than 350 Gb of sequence data and some 120 million unique TCR beta sequences from roughly 200 million T cells were reported. Among over 350 genotyped donors of the cohort, an average of approximately 230,000 unique TCR beta nucleotide sequences were sequenced per donor, roughly 18% of them non-productive. An earlier analysis of 450 to 750 of the donors used high-throughput TCR beta sequencing to judge whether each TCR beta V gene segment behaved as functional or pseudogenic. Every discovery cohort repertoire had been produced on one sequencing platform. Using immunosequencing, the study profiled T cell repertoires from fewer than 700 subjects and related those repertoires to cytomegalovirus serostatus. Of the 398 genotyped donors, over 80% were placed in the genetic ancestry cluster associated with self-reported Caucasian donors. Besides the first cohort of more than 650 subjects, a separate validation cohort made up of roughly 120 different subjects was used. Four to six DR-DQ haplotypes were handled as single units for association and clustering, since linkage in the cohort was strong. The study was designed to test whether signatures of past pathogen exposure could be identified by cataloging public T cell receptors. To predict cytomegalovirus infection status, the study combined high-throughput TCR immunosequencing, statistical association of individual TCRs with disease status, and machine learning. Rather than using new phenotypic data, the later analysis identified candidate immune exposures from TCR beta sequences and from how often those sequences occurred across donors. In a later analysis, previously published TCR beta repertoires from roughly 710 donors were re-analyzed and high-resolution HLA genotyping was added so that TCR occurrence patterns could be studied. Roughly 300 gigabases of sequencing data and 70 million to 95 million unique TCR sequences made up an early release that covered approximately 620 HLA-typed donors. Genome-wide SNP genotypes for about three fifths of the roughly 670 donors were used in a later genetic analysis, which treated that subset as a discovery cohort. Donor age, sex, ethnicity and CMV serostatus were compiled alongside the repertoire data. The number of donors typed differed by locus, with about 629-640 for A, B, C, DRB1 and DQB1, 522 for DQA1, 600 to 610 for DPA1, and 400 to 490 for DPB1. HLA typing included class I and class II loci at four-digit resolution. Broad study findings and their caveats: Most TCR sequences were observed very rarely across donors, whereas some public TCRs were present in many individuals. The classifier was reported to diagnose cytomegalovirus status with high specificity and sensitivity in both the original cohort and the validation cohort. In the study, approximately 160 TCR beta chains were listed as associated with cytomegalovirus. In a later genetic analysis, fewer N-insertions in productive TCRs were reported among donors in an Asian-associated ancestry cluster than the approximately 710-donor mean. Correlated functional status among segregating V segments might be attributable to linkage disequilibrium, but an unknown experimental factor could not be ruled out. Because HLA typing was missing for some donors at each locus, association tests included only the typed subset. In an earlier analysis of about 550 of the donors, most TCR beta V segments were observed in productive rearrangements about 87% or about 30% of the time, broadly matching IMGT annotations. A later analysis found that HLA-associated TCR beta chains were more clonally expanded and had lower generation probabilities than equally common non-associated chains. Approximately 16 rarely observed V segments, including chromosome 9 orphons, were excluded from the earlier analysis of approximately 600 of the donors because counts were too low. At a false discovery rate of 0.05, a later analysis linked roughly 17,000 TCR beta sequences to specific HLA alleles. V-gene and J-gene trimming of TCR beta chains was associated with a missense DCLRE1C variant in a later genetic analysis, and the association was replicated in an independent cohort. In a later analysis, the rate of TCR association differed among HLA loci, with DRB1 alleles having the most associated TCRs and HLA-C alleles having the fewest. It was suggested by the authors that the approach could potentially be generalized to other disease states and immunological phenotypes. Strong co-occurrence of HLA alleles, especially DR and DQ, made assigning TCR associations to individual alleles difficult. Presence/absence analyses assumed roughly uniform sequencing depth across donors, an assumption that may not hold. The 87-base-pair reads could not distinguish some IMGT-functional V segments, including TRBV6-2 and TRBV6-3, so those segments were excluded. In this cohort, only TCR beta chains were sequenced, and detectable features were limited by the absence of alpha or paired-chain data. In vitro tests confirmed that a few of the cytomegalovirus-associated TCR beta chains recognize cytomegalovirus antigens. A later analysis reported that several top co-occurrence clusters appeared linked to parvovirus B19, influenza, CMV and Epstein-Barr virus. A further reported finding was that TCR beta sequences accurately predicted the HLA-A and HLA-B alleles for most subjects in the first cohort. A cluster of highly shared sequence variants was judged likely to represent a technical artifact of the sequencing pipeline. Most CMV-associated TCR beta chains appeared to be HLA-restricted in a later analysis, and the HLA associations seemed to be driven largely by CMV exposure. CMV serostatus was the only immune exposure information available for the cohort.

CDR1 and CDR2 are drawn from the germline V gene: SGHNT, YENEEA. Inclusive of the bounding cysteine and phenylalanine, the CDR3 is 14 residues long. Just the 42-base CDR3 DNA is kept, in frame starting at base 1. Between the V and J ends, shortened by 2 bases and 2 bases respectively, the junction contains 10 bases. In total, around 600 healthy bone marrow donors made up the cohort. All cohort members were sampled while nominally healthy, although unrecorded immune exposures were likely present. The donor tested CMV seronegative, placing the donor among the 350 to 400 seronegative members of the cohort. A peripheral blood sample was collected from each donor, and TCR beta sequencing was performed on peripheral blood mononuclear cells. Genomic DNA was extracted from the blood cell samples with the Qiagen DNeasy Blood Extraction Kit.

Sequencing was done on a sample of PBMCs. The rearrangement joined TRBV11-3 to TRBJ2-7, with an unclear D gene assignment. The TCR comes from a woman between 40 and 50 years old in good health and CMV-seronegative. CDR3 loop: CASSLTPNTYEQYF. The bases read TGTGCCAGCAGCTTAACCCCCAACACCTACGAGCAGTACTTC.